Each of the 2 T cell receptor beta chains below was sequenced from the same sample in a study of CD8 T cells in ankylosing spondylitis (dated 2017 in TCRdb). The library was built by means of 5' RACE. The run used an Illumina HiSeq 2500. In-frame beta chains were kept once TCRdb had trimmed the public reads at Q25 with fastp and called clones with MiXCR. For every CDR3 protein sequence, its rows merge into one entry that carries the most common genes and DNA. The sample table shows 200,000 to 250,000 distinct CDR3 sequences, and 8% to 10% are seen once. The top ten clonotypes cover 4.8% of the sample. Sample: blood, either unsorted or a sorted T cell fraction (not recorded which). Every receptor here comes from a female donor with ankylosing spondylitis or in good health (not recorded which).

The V and J genes are TRBV20-1 and TRBJ2-1; D remains ambiguous. Germline CDR1 reads DFQATT; CDR2 reads SNEGSKA (reference sequence). V lost 3 bases and J lost 4, with 13 bases in between. This CDR3 has 14 residues. In DNA form, the CDR3 reads TGCAGTGCTAGTCGGGTGCTGGGGTACAATGAGCAGTTCTTC. Translated, it gives CSASRVLGYNEQFF.

This clonotype was seen at least ten times. The chain has TRBV7-2 and TRBJ2-7, with TRBD2 as a possible D gene (5 bases). The ends were cut back, 2 bases at V and 4 bases at J, with 12 bases in the middle. CDR1 and CDR2 (germline): SGHTA, FQGNSA. CDR3 size: 14 residues. The DNA of the CDR3 is TGTGCCAGCAGCTTACAACCAGTAGCGTACGAGCAGTACTTC. Translation: CASSLQPVAYEQYF.